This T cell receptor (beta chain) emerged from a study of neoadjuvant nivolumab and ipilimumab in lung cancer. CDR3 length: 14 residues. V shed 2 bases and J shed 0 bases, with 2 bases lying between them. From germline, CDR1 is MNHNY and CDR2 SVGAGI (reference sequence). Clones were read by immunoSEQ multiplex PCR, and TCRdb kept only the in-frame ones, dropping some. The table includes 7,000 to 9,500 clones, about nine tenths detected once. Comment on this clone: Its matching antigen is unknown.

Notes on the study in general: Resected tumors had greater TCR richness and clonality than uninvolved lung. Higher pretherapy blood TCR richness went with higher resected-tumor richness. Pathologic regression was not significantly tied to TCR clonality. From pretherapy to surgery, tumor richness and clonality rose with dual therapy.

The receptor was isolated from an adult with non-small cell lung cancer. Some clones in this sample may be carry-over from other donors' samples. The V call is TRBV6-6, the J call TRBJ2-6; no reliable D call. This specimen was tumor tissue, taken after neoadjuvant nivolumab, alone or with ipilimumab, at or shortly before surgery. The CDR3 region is CASSYSSGANVLTF. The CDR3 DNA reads TGTGCCAGCAGTTACAGCTCTGGGGCCAACGTCCTGACTTTC.